What follows are 27 T cell receptor beta chains derived from one specimen sequenced in a study of T cell responses to AZD1222 COVID-19 vaccine. The protocol was immunoSEQ multiplex PCR, while the TCRdb copy is restricted to in-frame clones and leaves out a portion. The table shows some 150,000 clones, with 75% to 95% occurring only once. The starting material was peripheral blood, obtained 28 days after the second AZD1222 dose. Source of these receptors: an adult who received the AZD1222 COVID-19 vaccine.

This clone came up once. Written as DNA, the CDR3 is TGTGCCAGTATAAGGACTAGCGGGCCTGTCAATGAGCAGTTCTTC. This translates into CASIRTSGPVNEQFF. The chain recombines TRBV19 with TRBJ2-1, with TRBD2 matching over 11 bases. V lost 7 bases to trimming and J lost 6 bases; unmatched junction nucleotides: 8. CDR1 and CDR2 from the germline V gene are LNHDA and SQIVND (reference sequence). The CDR3 has 15 amino acids.

In nucleotides, the CDR3 is TGTGCCAGCAGTGGGGGCAGGGTAGAGACCCAGTACTTC. Translated, it gives CASSGGRVETQYF. The chain couples TRBV2 to TRBJ2-5, with D possibly being TRBD1 (5 bases). This CDR3 is built from 13 residues. V was cut by 4 bases and J by 4 bases, with 10 bases left in between. Germline V gives CDR1 SNHLY, CDR2 FYNNEI.

The chain joins TRBV7-9 to TRBJ2-7; weak D call: TRBD1 (6 bases). This CDR3 has 12 residues. Germline assignment: CDR1 SEHNR and CDR2 FQNEAQ (reference sequence). The V gene lost 1 base and the J gene lost 9 bases, with 10 bases spanning the gap. CDR3 nucleotides: TGTGCCAGCAGCTTAGACAGGGCCGTGCAGTACTTC. It translates to CASSLDRAVQYF.

The chain recombines TRBV7-8 with TRBJ2-1; D remains unclear. Trimming removed 3 bases at V and 1 base at J, with 7 bases between. CDR1 and CDR2 (germline): SGHVS, FQNEAQ. The CDR3 loop spans 14 amino acids. This chain's CDR3 is CASSFYSSYNEQFF. CDR3 DNA sequence: TGTGCCAGCAGCTTCTATAGTTCCTACAATGAGCAGTTCTTC.

CDR3 protein: CASSQAYGTGGNEQFF. CDR3 bases: TGTGCCAGCAGCCAAGCCTACGGGACAGGGGGCAATGAGCAGTTCTTC. The chain is built from TRBV3-1 (or the pseudogene TRBV3-2) and TRBJ2-1, with TRBD1 matching 11 bases. The ends lost 1 base at V and 6 bases at J; junction bases unmatched: 5. CDR1 is LGHDT, CDR2 YNNKEL, per germline (reference sequence). CDR3 size: 16 residues.

V usage is TRBV14 and J usage is TRBJ2-1; D remains unclear. The CDR3 is made up of 13 amino acids. CDR1 and CDR2 (germline): SGHDN, FVKESK. Deletions cut 4 bases from V and 0 bases from J, with 4 bases between. The CDR3 sequence: CASSPHSYNEQFF. The CDR3 DNA sequence: TGTGCCAGCAGCCCACACTCCTACAATGAGCAGTTCTTC.

The gene calls are TRBV7-8 and TRBJ2-1, with D uncertain. The ends were cut back, 3 bases at V and 5 bases at J, with 5 bases in the middle. The CDR3 length is 12 residues. Per the germline V gene, CDR1 is SGHVS and CDR2 is FQNEAQ. CDR3 nucleotides: TGTGCCAGCAGCTTCTCACACAATGAGCAGTTCTTC. It yields the protein CASSFSHNEQFF.

The chain joins TRBV7-9 to TRBJ1-3; D possibly corresponds to TRBD1 (6 bases). The ends were cut back, 5 bases at V and 4 bases at J, with 12 bases in the middle. CDR3 length: 14 amino acids. Germline V gene data show CDR1 as SEHNR and CDR2 as FQNEAQ (reference sequence). CDR3 region: CASSTGHQGNTIYF. The DNA of the CDR3 is TGTGCCAGCAGCACGGGACATCAAGGAAACACCATATATTTT.

The sample holds one count of this clone. The gene calls are TRBV29-1 and TRBJ2-1; D uncertain. The CDR3 has 11 amino acids. With 1 base removed from V and 9 bases from J, the gap between germline ends came to 7 bases. The germline V gene has CDR1 SQVTM and CDR2 ANQGSEA. CDR3 region: CSVEAHREQFF. DNA of the CDR3: TGCAGCGTTGAAGCGCATCGTGAGCAGTTCTTC.

The chain combines TRBV6-5 with TRBJ1-2, with D perhaps matching TRBD1 (5 bases). Germline V CDR1 and CDR2: MNHEY, SVGAGI. The germline V and J ends were trimmed by 11 bases and 6 bases, with 16 bases remaining between them. There are 12 residues in the CDR3. CDR3 in DNA: TGTGCCGCATCCCGGGACCGGGATGGCTACACCTTC. It translates to CAASRDRDGYTF.

V usage is TRBV5-6 and J usage is TRBJ2-7, with unresolved D. Per germline, CDR1 SGHDT and CDR2 YYEEEE. Trimming removed 1 base from V and 5 bases from J, with 7 bases in between. CDR3 length: 12 amino acids. Here the CDR3 DNA reads TGTGCCAGCAGCTTGCAGCACCACGAGCAGTACTTC. It codes for CASSLQHHEQYF. The full variable domain, with the rest looked up from reference TRBV5-6 and TRBJ2-7, is DAGVTQSPTHLIKTRGQQVTLRCSPKSGHDTVSWYQQALGQGPQFIFQYYEEEERQRGNFPDRFSGHQFPNYSSELNVNALLLGDSALYLCASSLQHHEQYFGPGTRLTVT.

The chain has TRBV7-9 and TRBJ1-1; D remains ambiguous. Trimming pared 7 bases from V and 4 bases from J, leaving 22 bases between. The CDR3 has 16 residues. CDR1 and CDR2 (germline): SEHNR, FQNEAQ (reference sequence). The CDR3 nucleotides are TGTGCCAGCACCTCCGGACCGTTAGCGACTAGCACTGAAGCTTTCTTT. Translating gives CASTSGPLATSTEAFF.

J is TRBJ1-6 and V is TRBV4-2; a possible D gene is TRBD1 (6 bases). Germline lookup yields CDR1 LGHNA and CDR2 YNFKEQ. CDR3 length equals 16 residues. Trimming took off 1 base at V and 7 bases at J, with 14 bases between the two ends. CDR3 nucleotides: TGTGCCAGCAGCCAAGCCGGGACAAGGGCAAATTCACCCCTCCACTTT. This gives the protein CASSQAGTRANSPLHF.

The rearrangement uses TRBV5-1 and TRBJ1-1, with D perhaps TRBD1 (6 bases). Trimming pared 0 bases from V and 6 bases from J, leaving 18 bases between. CDR1 is SGHRS, CDR2 YFSETQ, per germline. CDR3 size: 16 residues. CDR3 amino acids: CASSLEDSTGVAEAFF. CDR3 DNA: TGCGCCAGCAGCTTGGAGGACAGTACGGGGGTCGCTGAAGCTTTCTTT.

This clone was observed once. This chain joins TRBV5-6 and TRBJ2-5, with 7 bases fitting TRBD2. The CDR3 extends over 14 amino acids. The V gene's germline CDR1 is SGHDT and CDR2 YYEEEE. The trim removed 6 bases at V and 7 bases at J, leaving 12 bases unmatched. For the CDR3, the DNA is TGTGCCAGCACCCCGGGGGGAGCACGCGGGACCCAGTACTTC. As protein: CASTPGGARGTQYF.

The J gene is TRBJ2-1, the V gene TRBV27, with TRBD2 as a possible D gene (6 bases). The V gene lost 10 bases and the J gene lost 6 bases, with 16 bases spanning the gap. Germline lookup yields CDR1 MNHEY and CDR2 SMNVEV (reference sequence). The CDR3 has 13 amino acids. The CDR3 DNA reads TGTGCCATCGGGGGTGACGTTGGCAATGAGCAGTTCTTC. Encoded protein: CAIGGDVGNEQFF.

V is TRBV6-5 and J is TRBJ2-7, with TRBD1 matching over 8 bases. CDR1 MNHEY and CDR2 SVGAGI come from the germline V gene. Losses at the gene ends were 3 bases for V and 5 bases for J; bases not matched to a gene: 6. The CDR3 runs 14 residues. CDR3 sequence (DNA): TGTGCCAGCAGTTATGGGACAGGCGGCAACGAGCAGTACTTC. This gives the protein CASSYGTGGNEQYF.

This clone was recorded once. CDR3 sequence reads: CASAGGSTDTQYF. The CDR3 DNA is TGTGCCAGCGCAGGGGGATCGACAGATACGCAGTATTTT. V gene TRBV19 combines with J gene TRBJ2-3; TRBD1 aligns across 7 bases. The CDR3 runs 13 residues. Germline CDR1 LNHDA, CDR2 SQIVND (reference sequence). V trimming: 9 bases; J trimming: 3 bases; junction bases outside the gene matches: 6.

The chain couples TRBV5-4 to TRBJ1-2; D is unclear. In germline, CDR1 is SGHNT, CDR2 YYREEE (reference sequence). The CDR3 sequence is 15 residues long. Trimming took 4 bases from V and 4 from J, leaving 17 bases between them. CDR3 loop: CASSKSREASYGYTF. The CDR3 coding sequence is TGTGCCAGCAGCAAAAGCCGGGAGGCAAGCTATGGCTACACCTTC.

The rearrangement uses TRBV28 and TRBJ2-4; D perhaps matches TRBD2 (5 bases). Germline V gene sequence: CDR1 MDHEN, CDR2 SYDVKM. Trimming removed 4 bases at V and 1 base at J, with 14 bases between. CDR3 length equals 16 residues. In DNA form, the CDR3 reads TGTGCCAGCAGTTCGGCAGGCCCGGGGGCCAAAAACATTCAGTACTTC. This encodes CASSSAGPGAKNIQYF.

This clone was recorded only once. CDR3 amino acids: CASSVDGGATGELFF. Here the CDR3 DNA reads TGTGCCAGCAGCGTTGATGGGGGGGCCACCGGGGAGCTGTTTTTT. The rearrangement joins TRBV9 to TRBJ2-2; D is possibly TRBD2 (7 bases). V dropped 2 bases and J dropped 4 bases, with 12 bases sitting between them. The length of the CDR3 is 15 residues. Germline lookup yields CDR1 SGDLS and CDR2 YYNGEE.

CDR3 DNA sequence: TGTGCCAGCTCACGTCTTAAGCAGACTAACACTGAAGCTTTCTTT. Protein sequence: CASSRLKQTNTEAFF. The rearrangement links TRBV18 to TRBJ1-1; D unclear. Germline V CDR1 and CDR2: KGHSH, LQKENI. The CDR3 is 15 residues long. V was trimmed by 4 bases and J by 2 bases, leaving 14 bases between them.

This clone was seen only once. The chain has TRBV5-1 and TRBJ2-6; 12 bases agree with TRBD2. The CDR3 has 18 residues. Germline V gives CDR1 SGHRS, CDR2 YFSETQ. V dropped 2 bases and J dropped 0; count of bases not matched to a gene: 3. Here the CDR3 reads CASSFAGLAGSGANVLTF. The CDR3 DNA reads TGCGCCAGCAGCTTCGCGGGACTAGCGGGCTCTGGGGCCAACGTCCTGACTTTC.

This clone was recorded only once. The rearrangement uses TRBV16 and TRBJ1-1, with D unclear. The CDR3 has 14 amino acids. Deletions cut 0 bases from V and 5 bases from J, with 10 bases between. Per germline, CDR1 KGHSY and CDR2 FQNENV. CDR3 sequence (DNA): TGTGCCAGCAGCCAATCCTCTTTAGGGACTGAAGCTTTCTTT. It yields the protein CASSQSSLGTEAFF.

The chain joins TRBV2 to TRBJ2-7; 12 bases are shared with TRBD1. The CDR3 extends over 15 amino acids. With 5 bases clipped from V and 4 bases from J, the junction kept 6 bases outside the gene matches. The germline gives CDR1 SNHLY, CDR2 FYNNEI. The DNA of the CDR3 is TGTGCCAGCAGTTCCGGGACAGGGGGCATGTACGAGCAGTACTTC. This sequence encodes CASSSGTGGMYEQYF. Full variable domain (remainder filled in from reference TRBV2 and TRBJ2-7): EPEVTQTPSHQVTQMGQEVILRCVPISNHLYFYWYRQILGQKVEFLVSFYNNEISEKSEIFDDQFSVERPDGSNFTLKIRSTKLEDSAMYFCASSSGTGGMYEQYFGPGTRLTVT.

The chain uses TRBV27 and TRBJ1-2; 10 bases map to TRBD1. Germline V CDR1 and CDR2: MNHEY, SMNVEV (reference sequence). The CDR3 extends over 16 amino acids. V was pared by 4 bases and J by 4 bases, with 9 bases of the junction left unmatched. The CDR3 nucleotides are TGTGCCAGCAGTTCCCCGGGACAGGGGAGACCCTATGGCTACACCTTC. The encoded protein is CASSSPGQGRPYGYTF.

This sequence joins TRBV3-1 (or the pseudogene TRBV3-2) and TRBJ1-1; D unclear. Trimming removed 1 base at V and 7 bases at J, with 10 bases between. Germline CDR1 is LGHDT and CDR2 is YNNKEL (reference sequence). This CDR3 region has 13 residues. CDR3 nucleotide sequence: TGTGCCAGCAGCCAAGCGGTCCCTGGTGAAGCTTTCTTT. It yields the protein CASSQAVPGEAFF.